These 20 T cell receptor beta chains originate from one sample sequenced in a study of a mutant IDH1 vaccine in newly diagnosed glioma. The time point: baseline, week 1 (first vaccination visit). The treatment was: pre-vaccination baseline after standard-of-care therapy. TCRdb's table, derived via immunoSEQ multiplex PCR, lists solely in-frame clones and lacks some. This sample yields some 95,000 clones, of which about four fifths are seen a single time; roughly 7% belongs to the top ten. This sample comprised PBMCs, obtained from a glioma patient treated with radiotherapy, temozolomide or both. All receptors derive from a man aged 40-55 years with glioma.

Details on this clone: The sample holds other DNA sequences that translate to the same CDR3. This chain connects TRBV7-9 to TRBJ1-1; weak D call: TRBD1 (5 bases). Germline loops: CDR1 SEHNR, CDR2 FQNEAQ (reference sequence). The V end lost 3 bases, the J end lost 0 bases, and 14 bases lay between the germline ends. The CDR3 loop spans 16 amino acids. DNA of the CDR3: TGTGCCAGCAGCTTTCTACTGACAGTGATGAACACTGAAGCTTTCTTT. Translating gives CASSFLLTVMNTEAFF.

This clone has just one count. The chain links TRBV6-1 to TRBJ1-2; 10 bases are shared with TRBD1. Germline V lookup: CDR1 MNHNS, CDR2 SASEGT. V shed 2 bases and J 6 bases; nucleotides not matched to a gene: 6. This CDR3 is built from 15 residues. CDR3 in DNA: TGTGCCAGCAGTGAACGGTTGGGGACAGGGGATGGCTACACCTTC. Protein product: CASSERLGTGDGYTF.

The rearrangement uses TRBV9 and TRBJ2-2; D is unresolved. V was trimmed by 0 bases and J by 5 bases, leaving 11 bases between them. This CDR3 has 15 amino acids. Germline CDR1 reads SGDLS; CDR2 reads YYNGEE. CDR3 in DNA: TGTGCCAGCAGCGTAGTCTCTGGAACTACCGGGGAGCTGTTTTTT. Amino acids: CASSVVSGTTGELFF.

V gene TRBV7-2 combines with J gene TRBJ2-7, with D perhaps TRBD1 (6 bases). V gave up 3 bases and J gave up 2 bases, with 14 bases separating them. The CDR3 runs to 15 residues. CDR1 is SGHTA, CDR2 FQGNSA, per germline. The CDR3 DNA sequence: TGTGCCAGCAGCTTGGGGACACCTGTACCCTACGAGCAGTACTTC. This translates into CASSLGTPVPYEQYF.

The rearrangement uses TRBV7-3 and TRBJ2-2, with D possibly TRBD2 on 5 matching bases. The V gene's germline CDR1 is SGHTA and CDR2 FQGTGA. V was pared by 1 base and J by 1 base, with 16 bases between. The CDR3 is made up of 18 amino acids. In DNA form, the CDR3 reads TGTGCCAGCAGCTTAAGGCCCCTACGCACTAGGAACACCGGGGAGCTGTTTTTT. It specifies CASSLRPLRTRNTGELFF.

This chain connects TRBV19 to TRBJ2-2; D not certain. The CDR3 runs 13 residues. Trimming took 3 bases from V and 7 from J, leaving 9 bases between them. CDR1 and CDR2 from the germline V gene are LNHDA and SQIVND (reference sequence). The CDR3 loop is CASSIPQRGELFF. In DNA, the CDR3 is TGTGCCAGTAGTATCCCCCAACGCGGGGAGCTGTTTTTT. The full variable domain, rest sourced from reference TRBV19 and TRBJ2-2, is DGGITQSPKYLFRKEGQNVTLSCEQNLNHDAMYWYRQDPGQGLRLIYYSQIVNDFQKGDIAEGYSVSREKKESFPLTVTSAQKNPTAFYLCASSIPQRGELFFGEGSRLTVL.

The V call is TRBV28, the J call TRBJ2-3; TRBD2 agrees at 8 bases. The germline CDR1 and CDR2 sequences are MDHEN and SYDVKM. The ends lost 5 bases at V and 1 base at J; junction bases unmatched: 5. The CDR3 runs 15 residues. The chain's CDR3 is CASSQAGAGTDTQYF. For the CDR3, the DNA is TGTGCCAGCAGTCAAGCGGGAGCAGGCACAGATACGCAGTATTTT.

The chain links TRBV30 to TRBJ1-3; D ambiguous. Germline CDR1 is GTSNPN and CDR2 is SVGIG (reference sequence). Trimming pared 2 bases from V and 4 bases from J, leaving 9 bases between. The CDR3 extends over 13 amino acids. CDR3 nucleotide sequence: TGTGCCTGGAGTCTCATCTCGGGAAACACCATATATTTT. This encodes CAWSLISGNTIYF. Variable domain in full (rest from reference TRBV30 and TRBJ1-3): SQTIHQWPATLVQPVGSPLSLECTVEGTSNPNLYWYRQAAGRGLQLLFYSVGIGQISSEVPQNLSASRPQDRQFILSSKKLLLSDSGFYLCAWSLISGNTIYFGEGSWLTVV.

This clone came up a few times. The rearrangement uses TRBV19 and TRBJ1-2; D not certain. Germline CDR1 reads LNHDA; CDR2 reads SQIVND (reference sequence). Trimming pared 3 bases from V and 8 bases from J, leaving 10 bases between. The CDR3 has 12 amino acids. The chain's CDR3 is CASSIPAGGYTF. The CDR3 DNA reads as TGTGCCAGTAGTATCCCGGCGGGGGGCTACACCTTC.

The rearrangement links TRBV9 to TRBJ2-1; D may match TRBD1 or TRBD2 (7 bases each). V lost 4 bases and J lost 6, with 14 bases in between. Germline CDR1 is SGDLS and CDR2 is YYNGEE. The length of the CDR3 is 14 residues. In DNA form, the CDR3 reads TGTGCCAGCAGCCCAGGGGGACTACCCAATGAGCAGTTCTTC. Translated, it gives CASSPGGLPNEQFF.

The chain recombines TRBV6-6 with TRBJ1-2; D unresolved. The CDR3 contains 14 residues. Looked up from germline, CDR1 is MNHNY and CDR2 is SVGAGI (reference sequence). V lost 5 bases and J 4 bases, leaving 14 bases between the germline ends. The CDR3 DNA follows: TGTGCCAGCAGTCACGTACGGGATGCCTATGGCTACACCTTC. Translating it yields CASSHVRDAYGYTF.

The chain recombines TRBV10-3 with TRBJ2-7, with D hard to call. The CDR3 covers 11 residues. Trimming took 7 bases from V and 0 from J, leaving 4 bases between them. CDR1 is ENHRY, CDR2 SYGVKD, per germline. CDR3 region: CAIKVSYEQYF. CDR3 DNA sequence: TGTGCCATCAAAGTCTCCTACGAGCAGTACTTC.

In this sample, this clone turned up a few times. The chain links TRBV6-4 to TRBJ2-2; possible D gene TRBD2, 6 bases. CDR1 and CDR2 (germline): MRHNA, SNTAGT. CDR3 length: 14 amino acids. V shed 3 bases and J shed 7 bases, with 12 bases lying between them. CDR3 protein: CASSEASDIGELFF. CDR3 nucleotides: TGTGCCAGCAGTGAGGCTAGCGACATCGGGGAGCTGTTTTTT.

The CDR3 loop is CASSLAWVDEQFF. The CDR3 coding sequence is TGTGCCAGCAGCTTGGCTTGGGTAGATGAGCAGTTCTTC. The chain combines TRBV7-2 with TRBJ2-1; D is ambiguous. Germline CDR1 is SGHTA and CDR2 is FQGNSA. The V end lost 3 bases, the J end lost 8 bases, and 11 bases lay between the germline ends. This CDR3 contains 13 residues.

CDR3 loop: CASSLAWNEQFF. CDR3 coding DNA: TGTGCCAGCAGCTTAGCGTGGAATGAGCAGTTCTTC. The rearrangement joins TRBV7-2 to TRBJ2-1; D is unresolved. This CDR3 comprises 12 residues. Trimming cost V 0 bases and J 7 bases, with 4 bases left between them. Germline loops: CDR1 SGHTA, CDR2 FQGNSA.

V gene TRBV25-1 combines with J gene TRBJ1-1; TRBD1 might be the D (5 bases). Germline V CDR1 and CDR2: MGHDK, SYGVNS. The CDR3 is 13 residues long. Trimming removed 1 base at V and 4 bases at J, with 7 bases between. The CDR3 sequence is CASSEWGVTEAFF. The DNA of the CDR3 is TGTGCCAGCAGTGAATGGGGGGTCACTGAAGCTTTCTTT.

There are a few counts of this clone. V gene TRBV6-5 combines with J gene TRBJ2-7; possible D gene TRBD2, 5 bases. V shed 7 bases and J shed 4 bases, with 20 bases lying between them. Looked up from germline, CDR1 is MNHEY and CDR2 is SVGAGI. This CDR3 contains 15 residues. DNA of the CDR3: TGTGCCAGCAACCCGGACCCTCACGGGGTGTACGAGCAGTACTTC. As protein: CASNPDPHGVYEQYF.

The rearrangement uses TRBV19 and TRBJ1-5; D uncertain. The V end was cut by 3 bases, the J end by 1 base, with 13 bases between. The germline V gene encodes CDR1 LNHDA and CDR2 SQIVND (reference sequence). This CDR3 has 16 amino acids. The CDR3: CASSIPIGQSNQPQHF. For the CDR3, the DNA is TGTGCCAGTAGTATTCCAATTGGGCAGAGCAATCAGCCCCAGCATTTT. Together with reference TRBV19 and TRBJ1-5, the CDR3 gives the full variable domain: DGGITQSPKYLFRKEGQNVTLSCEQNLNHDAMYWYRQDPGQGLRLIYYSQIVNDFQKGDIAEGYSVSREKKESFPLTVTSAQKNPTAFYLCASSIPIGQSNQPQHFGDGTRLSIL.

The rearrangement joins TRBV21-1 to TRBJ1-5. TRBV21-1 is an annotated pseudogene. This CDR3 is built from 14 residues. This chain's CDR3 is CASSIIRGRQPQHF. In DNA, the CDR3 is TGTGCCAGCAGTATAATTCGGGGTAGACAGCCCCAGCATTTT.

The chain has TRBV4-3 and TRBJ2-7, with D unresolved. Germline V CDR1 and CDR2: LGHNA, YSLEER. This CDR3 comprises 12 residues. Trimming pared 5 bases from V and 3 bases from J, leaving 8 bases between. CDR3 sequence reads: CASSFTGYEQYF. As DNA, the CDR3 is TGCGCCAGCAGCTTTACCGGCTACGAGCAGTACTTC.